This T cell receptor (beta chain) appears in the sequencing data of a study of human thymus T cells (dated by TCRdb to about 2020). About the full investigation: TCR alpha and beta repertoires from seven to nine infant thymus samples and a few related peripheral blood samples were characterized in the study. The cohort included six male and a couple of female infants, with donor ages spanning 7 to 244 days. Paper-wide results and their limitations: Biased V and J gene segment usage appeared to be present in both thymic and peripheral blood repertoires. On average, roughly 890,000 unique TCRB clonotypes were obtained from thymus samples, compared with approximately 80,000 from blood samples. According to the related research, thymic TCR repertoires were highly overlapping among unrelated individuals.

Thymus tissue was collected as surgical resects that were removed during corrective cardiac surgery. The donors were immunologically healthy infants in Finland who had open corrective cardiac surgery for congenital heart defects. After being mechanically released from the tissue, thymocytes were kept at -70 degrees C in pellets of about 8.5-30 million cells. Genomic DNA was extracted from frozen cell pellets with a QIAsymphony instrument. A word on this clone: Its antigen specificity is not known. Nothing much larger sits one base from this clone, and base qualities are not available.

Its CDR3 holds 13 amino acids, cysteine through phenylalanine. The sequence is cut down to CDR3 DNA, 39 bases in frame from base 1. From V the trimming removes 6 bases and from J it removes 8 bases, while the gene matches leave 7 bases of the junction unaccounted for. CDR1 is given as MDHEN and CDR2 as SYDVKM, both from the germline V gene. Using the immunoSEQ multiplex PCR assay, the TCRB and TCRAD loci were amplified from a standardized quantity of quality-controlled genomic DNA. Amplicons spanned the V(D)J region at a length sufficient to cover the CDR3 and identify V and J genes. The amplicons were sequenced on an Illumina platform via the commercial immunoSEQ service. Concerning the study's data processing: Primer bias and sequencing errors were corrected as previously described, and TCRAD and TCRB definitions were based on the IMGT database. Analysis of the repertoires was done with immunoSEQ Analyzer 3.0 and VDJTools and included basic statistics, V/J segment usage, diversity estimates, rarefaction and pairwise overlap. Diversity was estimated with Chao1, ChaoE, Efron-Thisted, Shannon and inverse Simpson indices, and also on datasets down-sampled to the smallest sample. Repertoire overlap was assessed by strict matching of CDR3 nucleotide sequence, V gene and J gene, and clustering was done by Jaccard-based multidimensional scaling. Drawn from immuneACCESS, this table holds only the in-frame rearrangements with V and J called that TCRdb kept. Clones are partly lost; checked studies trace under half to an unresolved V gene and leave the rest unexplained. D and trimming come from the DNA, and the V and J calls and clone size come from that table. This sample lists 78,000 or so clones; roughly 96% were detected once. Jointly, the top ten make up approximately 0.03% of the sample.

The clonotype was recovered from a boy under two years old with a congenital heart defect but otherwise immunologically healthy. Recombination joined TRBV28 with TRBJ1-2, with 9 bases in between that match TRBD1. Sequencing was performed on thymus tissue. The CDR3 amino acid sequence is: CASRAGTGSGYTF. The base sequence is TGTGCCAGCAGAGCCGGGACAGGGAGCGGCTACACCTTC.